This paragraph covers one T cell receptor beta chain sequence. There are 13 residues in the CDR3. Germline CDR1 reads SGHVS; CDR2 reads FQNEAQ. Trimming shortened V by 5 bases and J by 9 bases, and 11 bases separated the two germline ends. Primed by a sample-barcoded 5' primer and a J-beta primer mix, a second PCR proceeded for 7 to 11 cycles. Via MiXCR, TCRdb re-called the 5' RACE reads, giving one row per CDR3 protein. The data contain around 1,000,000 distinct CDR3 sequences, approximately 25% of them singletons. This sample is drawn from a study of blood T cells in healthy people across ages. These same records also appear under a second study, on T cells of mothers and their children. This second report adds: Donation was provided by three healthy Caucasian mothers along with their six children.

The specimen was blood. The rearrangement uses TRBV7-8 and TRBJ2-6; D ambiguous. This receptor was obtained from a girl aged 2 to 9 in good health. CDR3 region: CASSIGLYNVLTF. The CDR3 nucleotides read TGTGCCAGCAGCATAGGGCTCTACAACGTCCTGACTTTC. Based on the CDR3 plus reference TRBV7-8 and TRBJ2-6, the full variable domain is GAGVSQSPRYKVAKRGQDVALRCDPISGHVSLFWYQQALGQGPEFLTYFQNEAQLDKSGLPSDRFFAERPEGSVSTLKIQRTQQEDSAVYLCASSIGLYNVLTFGAGSRLTVL.